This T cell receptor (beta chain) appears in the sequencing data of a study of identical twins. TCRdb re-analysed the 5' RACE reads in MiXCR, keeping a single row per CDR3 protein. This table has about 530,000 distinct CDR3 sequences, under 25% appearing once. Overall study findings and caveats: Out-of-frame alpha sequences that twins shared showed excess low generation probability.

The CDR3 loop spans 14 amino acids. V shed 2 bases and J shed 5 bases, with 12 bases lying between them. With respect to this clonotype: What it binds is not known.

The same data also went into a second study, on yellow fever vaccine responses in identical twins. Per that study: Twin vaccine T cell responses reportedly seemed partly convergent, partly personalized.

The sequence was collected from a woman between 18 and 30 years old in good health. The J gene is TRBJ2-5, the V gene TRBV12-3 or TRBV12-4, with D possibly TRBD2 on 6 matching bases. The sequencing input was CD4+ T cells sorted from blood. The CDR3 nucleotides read TGTGCCAGCAGTTTATCGGGGGTACGTGAGACCCAGTACTTC. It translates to CASSLSGVRETQYF.